This T cell receptor (beta chain) was retrieved from a study of blood T cell repertoires in COVID-19. Study-level information: Researchers got acute and convalescent COVID-19 samples from the United States, Italy and Spain.

Germline-derived CDR1 and CDR2 are LNHDA and SQIVND (reference sequence). V lost 3 bases to trimming and J lost 4 bases; unmatched junction nucleotides: 8. The CDR3 runs 15 residues. Some clones are missing from TCRdb's copy, which holds only in-frame ones; the method was immunoSEQ multiplex PCR. The table includes approximately 98,000 clones, 82% detected once. This clone was detected ten times or more. The sequenced sample consisted of peripheral blood. V is TRBV19 and J is TRBJ2-7; TRBD1 aligns across 8 bases. The source is an elderly man with acute or convalescent COVID-19. The CDR3 reads CASSISGGPPYEQYF. The CDR3, as DNA: TGTGCCAGTAGTATCTCAGGGGGCCCGCCTTACGAGCAGTACTTC.